This passage covers 16 T cell receptor beta chains from one sample sequenced in a study of siplizumab effects on memory and regulatory T cells. Generated by immunoSEQ multiplex PCR, the TCRdb table keeps only in-frame clones and is missing some. The table includes roughly 100,000 clones, about 92% detected once. The source material was CD4+ T cells sorted from blood. These receptors were obtained from a human donor in good health.

This chain joins TRBV5-1 and TRBJ2-7; tentatively, D is TRBD2 (6 bases). CDR1 SGHRS and CDR2 YFSETQ come from the germline V gene. The CDR3 is 15 residues long. The V gene lost 7 bases and the J gene lost 4 bases, with 21 bases spanning the gap. The CDR3 bases are TGCGCCAGCGGATCTAGGACCGGGGGTAGTTACGAGCAGTACTTC. This codes for CASGSRTGGSYEQYF.

CDR3 nucleotide sequence: TGTGCCAGCGGTGGACAGGGTGTCTCCTACGAGCAGTACTTC. As protein: CASGGQGVSYEQYF. The J gene is TRBJ2-7, the V gene TRBV7-2; 8 bases map to TRBD1. Germline CDR1 is SGHTA and CDR2 is FQGNSA. V lost 8 bases to trimming and J lost 0 bases; unmatched junction nucleotides: 6. The CDR3 is made up of 14 amino acids.

The V gene is TRBV9, the J gene TRBJ1-6, with D tentatively TRBD1 (5 bases). This CDR3 is built from 15 residues. The V end lost 0 bases, the J end lost 5 bases, and 9 bases lay between the germline ends. The germline V gene has CDR1 SGDLS and CDR2 YYNGEE. CDR3 in amino acids: CASSVGETDNSPLHF. CDR3 bases: TGTGCCAGCAGCGTAGGTGAGACAGATAATTCACCCCTCCACTTT.

The chain uses TRBV4-2 and TRBJ1-2; the D gene is possibly TRBD1 (5 bases). V was trimmed by 0 bases and J by 5 bases, leaving 13 bases between them. The CDR3 runs to 15 residues. CDR1 and CDR2 (germline): LGHNA, YNFKEQ. This CDR3 is CASSQDLAGSYGYTF. The CDR3 DNA sequence: TGTGCCAGCAGCCAAGATTTGGCAGGGAGTTATGGCTACACCTTC.

This sequence joins TRBV5-4 and TRBJ1-2; D is ambiguous. Trimming removed 1 base at V and 1 base at J, with 8 bases between. The CDR3 is made up of 14 amino acids. Germline CDR1 SGHNT, CDR2 YYREEE (reference sequence). CDR3 amino acids: CASSLFGVNYGYTF. CDR3 nucleotides: TGTGCCAGCAGCTTGTTTGGGGTTAACTATGGCTACACCTTC.

A few counts support this clone. This sequence joins TRBV6-4 and TRBJ2-3, with 12 nucleotides matching TRBD2. After removal of 0 bases from V and 5 bases from J, the junction contained 0 bases not matched to a gene. The germline V gene encodes CDR1 MRHNA and CDR2 SNTAGT. CDR3 length: 15 amino acids. The CDR3 loop is CASSDSTSGGDTQYF. In DNA form, the CDR3 reads TGTGCCAGCAGTGACTCGACTAGCGGGGGAGATACGCAGTATTTT.

The V and J genes are TRBV7-8 and TRBJ1-3; TRBD1 might be the D (6 bases). Germline-derived CDR1 and CDR2 are SGHVS and FQNEAQ. The V gene lost 2 bases and the J gene lost 4 bases, with 18 bases spanning the gap. CDR3 size: 17 residues. The CDR3 nucleotides are TGTGCCAGCAGCTTAAAGAGTGAGACAGGCCTCGGAAACACCATATATTTT. Translating it yields CASSLKSETGLGNTIYF.

The V gene is TRBV19, the J gene TRBJ2-1; D may match TRBD1 or TRBD2 (6 bases each). Trimming removed 3 bases from V and 4 bases from J, with 13 bases in between. This CDR3 comprises 15 residues. Germline lookup yields CDR1 LNHDA and CDR2 SQIVND (reference sequence). CDR3 sequence: CASSIGRGPYNEQFF. CDR3 DNA sequence: TGTGCCAGTAGTATTGGACGGGGGCCGTACAATGAGCAGTTCTTC.

The chain recombines TRBV25-1 with TRBJ2-2; 13 nucleotides agree with TRBD2. Unmatched junction bases numbered 8, after V lost 3 bases and J lost 4 bases. Per germline, CDR1 MGHDK and CDR2 SYGVNS. This CDR3 has 18 amino acids. In nucleotides, the CDR3 is TGTGCCAGCAGTGACTGGACTAGCGGGAGTGTGGGCACCGGGGAGCTGTTTTTT. It encodes CASSDWTSGSVGTGELFF.

The rearrangement joins TRBV11-2 to TRBJ2-2; 12 bases map to TRBD2. The germline V gene encodes CDR1 SGHAT and CDR2 FQNNGV. The CDR3 is made up of 16 amino acids. The V and J ends lost 3 bases and 4 bases, in that order; junction bases with no gene match: 3. The CDR3 sequence: CASSLGTSGFTGELFF. DNA of the CDR3: TGTGCCAGCAGCTTGGGGACTAGCGGGTTCACCGGGGAGCTGTTTTTT.

The genes are TRBV4-1 and TRBJ1-2; no firm D call. Germline CDR1 reads MGHRA; CDR2 reads YSYEKL. CDR3 length: 12 residues. Trimming took 6 bases from V and 1 from J, leaving 6 bases between them. This CDR3 reads CASRGNNYGYTF. CDR3 in DNA: TGCGCCAGCAGAGGCAATAACTATGGCTACACCTTC.

Only one count was recorded for this clone. The chain links TRBV11-2 to TRBJ1-1; no definite D call. The CDR3 covers 13 residues. The germline V gene has CDR1 SGHAT and CDR2 FQNNGV. V lost 4 bases and J 7 bases, leaving 13 bases between the germline ends. The CDR3 DNA is TGTGCCAGCAGCTCTTGGGCGTCGATTGAAGCTTTCTTT. Translated: CASSSWASIEAFF.

This clone came up once. The gene calls are TRBV5-1 and TRBJ1-6; D not certain. The germline V and J ends were trimmed by 0 bases and 9 bases, with 10 bases remaining between them. The germline V gene has CDR1 SGHRS and CDR2 YFSETQ. The CDR3 is 14 residues long. The CDR3 here is CASSLAAAGSPLHF. In DNA, the CDR3 is TGCGCCAGCAGCTTGGCAGCCGCGGGTTCACCCCTCCACTTT.

The CDR3 DNA sequence: TGCGCCAGCAGCGGTGACAGCCAGAATGAAAAACTGTTTTTT. Translation gives CASSGDSQNEKLFF. This rearrangement joins TRBV5-1 to TRBJ1-4; possible D gene TRBD1, 5 bases. Trimming pared 4 bases from V and 5 bases from J, leaving 12 bases between. The CDR3 extends over 14 amino acids. Germline CDR1 SGHRS, CDR2 YFSETQ.

The chain joins TRBV15 to TRBJ1-6, with 8 bases lining up with TRBD1. V lost 3 bases and J lost 10; bases outside the gene matches: 11. The CDR3 is 16 amino acids. Germline CDR1 is LNHNV and CDR2 is YYDKDF (reference sequence). The chain's CDR3 is CATSSQGARGRSPLHF. The CDR3 nucleotides are TGTGCCACCAGCAGCCAGGGGGCGCGGGGTCGATCACCCCTCCACTTT.

In DNA form, the CDR3 reads TGTGCCAGCAGCTTAGGACGCGGGAACCAAGAGACCCAGTACTTC. This sequence encodes CASSLGRGNQETQYF. The chain recombines TRBV7-9 with TRBJ2-5, with a possible D match to TRBD2 (6 bases). The CDR3 loop spans 15 amino acids. Germline lookup yields CDR1 SEHNR and CDR2 FQNEAQ (reference sequence). Trimming pared 1 base from V and 0 bases from J, leaving 9 bases between.